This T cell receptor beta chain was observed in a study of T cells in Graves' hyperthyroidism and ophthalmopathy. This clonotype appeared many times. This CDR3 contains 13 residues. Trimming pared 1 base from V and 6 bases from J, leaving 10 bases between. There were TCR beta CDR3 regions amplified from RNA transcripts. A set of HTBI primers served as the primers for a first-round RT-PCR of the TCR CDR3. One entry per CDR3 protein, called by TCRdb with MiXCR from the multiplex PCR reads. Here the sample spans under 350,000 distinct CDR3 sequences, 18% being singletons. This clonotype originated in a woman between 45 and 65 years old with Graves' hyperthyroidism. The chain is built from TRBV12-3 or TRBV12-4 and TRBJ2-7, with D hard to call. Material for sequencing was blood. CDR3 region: CASSLGEWGEQYF. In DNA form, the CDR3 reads TGTGCCAGCAGTTTAGGCGAGTGGGGCGAGCAGTACTTC.